This TCR beta chain was sequenced during a study of tumor-infiltrating lymphocytes in primary liver carcinoma. The template, about 510 ng total RNA, yielded TCR beta cDNA made with a constant-region primer. ARM-PCR was slightly modified, and three nested multiplex PCR rounds with it gave rise to the TCR beta libraries. The first two PCR rounds used TRBV1-TRBV30 primers with a Cbeta primer, roughly 10 cycles each. TCRdb passed the multiplex PCR reads through MiXCR, listing each CDR3 protein once. The sample shows about 200,000 distinct CDR3 sequences, approximately 80% of them seen only once. A word on this clonotype: Its antigen is unknown. At one boundary the junction diverges from the germline segment, which might be a read error.

DNA and RNA were both co-extracted from 20-30 mg of bulk tissue that had not been sorted. The cohort consisted of patients whose primary liver carcinoma was surgically resected. The CDR3 contains 15 residues. The germline V gene encodes CDR1 SGHKS and CDR2 YYEKEE (reference sequence). Findings and caveats of the study: Tumors carried a top-250-clone fraction significantly exceeding that of blood (p = 0.039).

Sequenced material: tumor tissue from primary liver carcinoma. V and J are TRBV5-5 and TRBJ2-7, with 10 nucleotides matching TRBD1. This receptor was taken from a man in his forties or fifties with primary liver carcinoma and hepatitis B virus infection. The CDR3 DNA is TGTGCCAGCAGCTTGTCCGGGACAGGGGCTAACGAGCAGTGCTTC. It specifies CASSLSGTGANEQCF.